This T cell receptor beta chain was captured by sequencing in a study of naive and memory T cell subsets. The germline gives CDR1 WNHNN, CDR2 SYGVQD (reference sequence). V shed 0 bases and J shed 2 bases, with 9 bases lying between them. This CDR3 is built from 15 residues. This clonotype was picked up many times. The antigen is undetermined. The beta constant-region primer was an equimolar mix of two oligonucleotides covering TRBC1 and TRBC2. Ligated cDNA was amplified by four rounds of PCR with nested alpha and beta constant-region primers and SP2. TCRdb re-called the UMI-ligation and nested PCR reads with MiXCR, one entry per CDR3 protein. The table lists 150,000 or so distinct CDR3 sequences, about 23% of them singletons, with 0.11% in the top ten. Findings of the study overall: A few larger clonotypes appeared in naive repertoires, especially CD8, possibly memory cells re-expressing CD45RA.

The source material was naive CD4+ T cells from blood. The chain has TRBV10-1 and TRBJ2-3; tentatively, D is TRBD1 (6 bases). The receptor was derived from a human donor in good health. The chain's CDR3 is CASSESPGATDTQYF. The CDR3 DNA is TGCGCCAGCAGTGAGTCCCCAGGGGCCACAGATACGCAGTATTTT.